Listed here is a single T cell receptor beta chain. What it binds is unknown. The source of the sample is a study of cytomegalovirus exposure and HLA in healthy donors. The CDR3 totals 15 residues. The germline V gene encodes CDR1 SGHDT and CDR2 YYEEEE. V lost 4 bases and J 4 bases, leaving 15 bases between the germline ends. Study-wide findings and caveats: Most TCR sequences were uncommon, yet certain public TCRs appeared in many donors.

Vbeta (60) and Jbeta (13) primers were used in the PCR. TCRdb's table, derived via immunoSEQ multiplex PCR, lists solely in-frame clones and lacks some. The table lists 95,000 to 150,000 clones, around 79% of them singletons. The sequence derives from a woman under 30 in good health and CMV-seronegative. Sequencing input: PBMCs. The rearrangement uses TRBV5-6 and TRBJ1-5; D remains ambiguous. DNA for the CDR3: TGTGCCAGCAGCCGACTTGGGTCCTCTAATCAGCCCCAGCATTTT. Protein: CASSRLGSSNQPQHF.